Listed here are 18 T cell receptor beta chains from one sample, sequenced in a study of spatial heterogeneity in lung cancer. TCRdb redid the calling of the 5' RACE reads with MiXCR, one entry per CDR3 protein. Seen here are 60,000 to 90,000 distinct CDR3 sequences, 7.5% to 9.5% observed once, and the top ten hold 6.8%. Time point noted: sample taken at primary tumor resection. The sequencing used PBMCs, collected at surgery. The origin of the receptors is a male donor with early-stage non-small cell lung cancer.

In its sample, this clonotype was seen a few times. J is TRBJ2-3 and V is TRBV4-1; TRBD2 matches at 12 bases. V lost 7 bases and J lost 0; bases outside the gene matches: 5. Germline lookup yields CDR1 MGHRA and CDR2 YSYEKL. This CDR3 contains 16 residues. The chain's CDR3 is CASIVGLAGSTDTQYF. CDR3 in DNA: TGCGCCAGCATAGTAGGACTAGCGGGGAGCACAGATACGCAGTATTTT.

The rearrangement links TRBV6-1 to TRBJ2-5; D is uncertain. Germline CDR1 is MNHNS and CDR2 is SASEGT. V lost 8 bases and J lost 2, with 15 bases in between. The length of the CDR3 is 14 residues. For the CDR3, the DNA is TGTGCCAGCGTCCAGGCCCTCAATCAAGAGACCCAGTACTTC. It specifies CASVQALNQETQYF.

This clonotype was observed many times. A junction boundary mismatches the germline segment, possibly from a read error. The chain carries TRBV6-1 and TRBJ1-1; no firm D call. The germline V gene encodes CDR1 MNHNS and CDR2 SASEGT. The CDR3 loop spans 11 amino acids. The CDR3 nucleotides read TGTGCCAGCAGTGAAGAGGTCGGACGAGCCTTC. This gives the protein CASSEEVGRAF.

This clonotype was found many times. The chain joins TRBV6-6 to TRBJ1-5, with 9 nucleotides matching TRBD1. After removal of 6 bases from V and 10 bases from J, the junction contained 16 bases not matched to a gene. This CDR3 is built from 16 residues. The germline CDR1 and CDR2 sequences are MNHNY and SVGAGI (reference sequence). As DNA, the CDR3 is TGTGCCAGCAGGAACCGGGACAGGGCCTACGATCGACCCCAGCATTTT. This gives the protein CASRNRDRAYDRPQHF.

The chain links TRBV11-3 to TRBJ1-1; 7 nucleotides line up with TRBD1. The germline V gene has CDR1 SGHNT and CDR2 YENEEA. J lost 0 bases, V lost 4 bases, and 5 bases had no gene match. The length of the CDR3 is 15 residues. As DNA, the CDR3 is TGTGCCAGCAGCTCGACAGGGCCAATGAACACTGAAGCTTTCTTT. Amino acids: CASSSTGPMNTEAFF.

This clonotype showed up many times. J is TRBJ1-2 and V is TRBV5-5, with a tentative D call TRBD1 (5 bases). Germline V gene lookup returns CDR1 SGHKS and CDR2 YYEKEE (reference sequence). With 4 bases removed from V and 4 bases from J, the gap between germline ends came to 17 bases. The CDR3 runs to 15 residues. CDR3 in amino acids: CASSAARGPTYGYTF. The CDR3 DNA is TGTGCCAGCAGCGCGGCTAGGGGACCGACCTATGGCTACACCTTC.

V and J are TRBV7-9 and TRBJ2-3; 9 bases are shared with TRBD2. The CDR3 length is 15 residues. V lost 1 base, J lost 5 bases, and 4 bases stayed unmatched. Germline loops: CDR1 SEHNR, CDR2 FQNEAQ (reference sequence). The CDR3 is CASSLVREGRDTQYF. CDR3 nucleotides: TGTGCCAGCAGCTTAGTGCGGGAGGGCCGAGATACGCAGTATTTT.

This clonotype has a count of ten or more. The rearrangement uses TRBV28 and TRBJ2-7; possible D gene TRBD1, 5 bases. CDR1 and CDR2 from the germline V gene are MDHEN and SYDVKM. V was cut by 6 bases and J by 6 bases, with 15 bases left in between. The CDR3 runs 13 residues. The CDR3 DNA reads as TGTGCCAGCAGCCGATGGACACGAGGCGAGCAGTACTTC. The encoded protein is CASSRWTRGEQYF.

This clonotype was counted ten times or more. The chain employs TRBV2 and TRBJ1-6; D ambiguous. Trimming took 3 bases from V and 0 from J, leaving 12 bases between them. CDR3 size: 17 residues. Germline lookup yields CDR1 SNHLY and CDR2 FYNNEI. The CDR3 nucleotides read TGTGCCAGCAGTGACGGAGGCCGAAGCTCCTATAATTCACCCCTCCACTTT. It translates to CASSDGGRSSYNSPLHF.

For this clonotype: A much larger clone is a single base away; this may be a read error. This chain joins TRBV10-3 and TRBJ2-7, with unresolved D. The CDR3 covers 15 residues. Trimming took 7 bases from V and 4 from J, leaving 20 bases between them. Looked up from germline, CDR1 is ENHRY and CDR2 is SYGVKD. CDR3 sequence reads: CAITQVLGPGYEQYF. For the CDR3, the DNA is TGTGCCATCACCCAGGTCCTGGGCCCTGGTTACGAGCAGTACTTC.

The gene calls are TRBV24-1 and TRBJ1-2, with TRBD1 matching 10 bases. V gave up 9 bases and J gave up 3 bases; unmatched junction bases: 12. This CDR3 has 16 amino acids. Germline CDR1 reads KGHDR; CDR2 reads SFDVKD. The CDR3 region is CATGLLRDRGYYGYTF. The CDR3 DNA reads TGTGCCACCGGCCTCTTACGGGACAGGGGATACTATGGCTACACCTTC.

This clonotype was picked up many times. The chain employs TRBV3-1 and TRBJ2-7, with TRBD2 matching 8 bases. Germline CDR1 is LGHDT and CDR2 is YNNKEL (reference sequence). The CDR3 extends over 14 amino acids. Unmatched junction bases numbered 4, after V lost 4 bases and J lost 2 bases. CDR3 amino acids: CASSRAAGAYEQYF. CDR3 DNA sequence: TGTGCCAGCAGCCGAGCAGCGGGAGCCTACGAGCAGTACTTC.

Only a few counts were recorded for this clonotype. The V and J genes are TRBV5-6 and TRBJ2-7, with 9 bases that match TRBD1. CDR3 length equals 15 residues. From germline, CDR1 is SGHDT and CDR2 YYEEEE. After removal of 3 bases from V and 0 bases from J, the junction contained 4 bases not matched to a gene. In DNA form, the CDR3 reads TGTGCCAGCAGCTCGACAGGGGGATACTCCTACGAGCAGTACTTC. Translating it yields CASSSTGGYSYEQYF.

Many counts were recorded for this clonotype. V and J are TRBV7-3 and TRBJ1-5; the D gene is possibly TRBD1 (5 bases). V lost 0 bases, J lost 6 bases, and 12 bases lay in between. Per germline, CDR1 SGHTA and CDR2 FQGTGA. There are 15 residues in the CDR3. The CDR3 DNA reads TGTGCCAGCAGCTTAACCCGCTGGGGGAGTCAGCCCCAGCATTTT. Its protein product is CASSLTRWGSQPQHF.

In its sample, this clonotype was seen a few times. The CDR3 sequence: CATSDPKQGVSEKLFF. For the CDR3, the DNA is TGTGCCACCAGTGATCCGAAACAGGGGGTTAGTGAAAAACTGTTTTTT. The gene calls are TRBV24-1 and TRBJ1-4; 8 bases fit TRBD1. The ends lost 3 bases at V and 7 bases at J; junction bases unmatched: 9. CDR3 size: 16 residues. CDR1 is KGHDR, CDR2 SFDVKD, per germline.

J is TRBJ1-1 and V is TRBV5-1, with D uncertain. From germline, CDR1 is SGHRS and CDR2 YFSETQ. The V and J ends lost 0 bases and 5 bases respectively, with 8 bases between them. The CDR3 sequence is 13 residues long. CDR3 in DNA: TGCGCCAGCAGCTTGGCTAGCTGGACTGAAGCTTTCTTT. Protein sequence: CASSLASWTEAFF. The full variable domain, completed using reference TRBV5-1 and TRBJ1-1, is KAGVTQTPRYLIKTRGQQVTLSCSPISGHRSVSWYQQTPGQGLQFLFEYFSETQRNKGNFPGRFSGRQFSNSRSEMNVSTLELGDSALYLCASSLASWTEAFFGQGTRLTVV.

There are many counts of this clonotype. The rearrangement uses TRBV7-2 and TRBJ2-3; D remains unclear. Germline CDR1 SGHTA, CDR2 FQGNSA. The CDR3 contains 12 residues. V was trimmed by 0 bases and J by 4 bases, leaving 2 bases between them. CDR3 sequence: CASSLAADTQYF. The CDR3 bases are TGTGCCAGCAGCTTAGCCGCAGATACGCAGTATTTT.

This clonotype was seen a handful of times. DNA of the CDR3: TGTGCCAGCAGTTTACTGGGACAGGGTTCTCAGCCCCAGCATTTT. Amino acid sequence: CASSLLGQGSQPQHF. The rearrangement uses TRBV6-5 and TRBJ1-5; 9 bases are shared with TRBD1. After removal of 4 bases from V and 6 bases from J, the junction contained 7 bases not matched to a gene. The CDR3 has 15 residues. Germline loops: CDR1 MNHEY, CDR2 SVGAGI.